This T cell receptor beta chain was sequenced for a study of T-cell reconstitution after alpha-beta-depleted transplantation in children listed by TCRdb under 2016. Background for the entire study: The study quantitatively tracked T-cell immune reconstitution after TCRalphabeta/CD19-depleted allogeneic hematopoietic cell transplantation in children using TCR repertoire profiling. Points the paper makes about the study in general: The apparently early alphabetaT-cell count recovery about two months after transplant was reportedly dependent on only several hundred rapidly expanded clones derived from non-depleted graft cells. The frequencies of hyperexpanded clones fell over the following months, and after one year, T-cell counts and TCRbeta diversity were mostly attributed to newly produced T cells. In some patients, the high TCRbeta diversity seen at day 60 was put down to recipient T cells and intrathymic progenitors that had survived conditioning.

This clonotype was counted a few times. The antigen it recognizes is unknown. No clone much larger than this one lies a single base away; base qualities are absent. The CDR3 runs 22 amino acids, cysteine and phenylalanine included. Kept here is only the CDR3 DNA, which spans 66 bases and is read in frame from base 1. V gives up 5 bases and J gives up 2 bases, and the segment between their germline ends measures 31 bases. CDR1 is given as SGHVS and CDR2 as FNYEAQ, both from the germline V gene. The sample's treatment or condition label, decoded: allogeneic hematopoietic cell transplantation with graft depleted of TCRalphabeta T cells and CD19 B cells. Transplant recipients were children who received TCRalphabeta/CD19-depleted allogeneic hematopoietic cell grafts. The library came from PCR. Sequencing instrument: Illumina HiSeq 2500. TCR libraries were prepared with molecular barcoding, using unique molecular identifiers to normalize TCRbeta repertoire quantification. TCRdb's own reprocessing of the public reads used fastp at Q25 and MiXCR and kept productive beta chains. When rows share a CDR3 protein, they turn into one entry using the most common DNA and genes. Across this sample there are around 500,000 distinct CDR3 sequences, with more than 20% seen only once. 13% to 15% of the sample is held by the ten biggest clonotypes.

This receptor was obtained from a boy under three years old who had a stem cell transplant for acute myeloid leukemia, so the T cells may come from the graft donor. The starting material was PBMCs, mostly from graft donor cells, obtained 360 days after TCRalphabeta/CD19-depleted stem cell transplant. The sequence joins TRBV7-6 to TRBJ2-6, and TRBD1 may be the D gene, going by 6 matching bases. The DNA is as follows: TGTGCCAGCAGCCGACCGCCCCTAACAGGGAGTCGAGGGCTAACTGGGGCCAACGTCCTGACTTTC. Translated, it gives CASSRPPLTGSRGLTGANVLTF.